The 11 T cell receptor beta chains listed next were all sequenced from one sample in a study of beta chain features in type 1 diabetes. Isolated RNA was reverse transcribed in full, so expressed TCRB transcripts were sequenced. Only in-frame clones appear in the TCRdb table, and some are missing; sequencing was by immunoSEQ multiplex PCR. This sample has about 170,000 clones; approximately 7.8% occur once, and the top ten carry 0.94%. For these receptors, no antigen is known. Study-level findings and limits: Shorter TCRB CDR3s, moderately but significantly so, marked every one of the four CD4+ subsets in Type 1 diabetes patients.

The sample consisted of central memory CD4+ T cells from blood. These receptors were obtained from a woman in her 40s with type 1 diabetes.

About this clone itself: Distinct nucleotide sequences in the sample also encode this CDR3. The V gene is TRBV11-3, the J gene TRBJ2-3, with TRBD1 identical over 8 bases. The germline V gene has CDR1 SGHNT and CDR2 YENEEA. CDR3 length equals 14 residues. Trimming cost V 3 bases and J 1 base; bases outside gene matches: 0. The CDR3 is CASSLDRGTDTQYF. CDR3 DNA sequence: TGTGCCAGCAGCTTGGACAGGGGCACAGATACGCAGTATTTT.

The gene calls are TRBV11-3 and TRBJ2-3, with TRBD2 identical over 13 bases. The CDR3 contains 16 residues. Germline CDR1 SGHNT, CDR2 YENEEA. With 5 bases clipped from V and 3 bases from J, the junction kept 5 bases outside the gene matches. The CDR3 bases are TGTGCCAGCAGCCAGGGACTAGCGGGGATGACAGATACGCAGTATTTT. Protein product: CASSQGLAGMTDTQYF.

J is TRBJ1-6 and V is TRBV10-3, with a tentative D call TRBD1 (5 bases). CDR3 size: 14 residues. V lost 3 bases, J lost 7 bases, and 10 bases lay in between. The germline V gene encodes CDR1 ENHRY and CDR2 SYGVKD. The CDR3 is CAISDQGRNSPLHF. CDR3 coding DNA: TGTGCCATCAGTGACCAGGGCAGGAATTCACCCCTCCACTTT.

This rearrangement joins TRBV11-2 to TRBJ1-6, with D perhaps TRBD1 (5 bases). Germline assignment: CDR1 SGHAT and CDR2 FQNNGV. V shed 5 bases and J shed 10 bases, with 18 bases lying between them. This CDR3 comprises 15 residues. The CDR3: CASSNYQRTRSPLHF. CDR3 sequence (DNA): TGTGCCAGCAGCAACTACCAAAGGACACGCTCACCCCTCCACTTT.

This chain joins TRBV29-1 and TRBJ2-6; the match to TRBD1 covers 11 bases. After removal of 6 bases from V and 0 bases from J, the junction contained 4 bases not matched to a gene. This CDR3 is built from 16 residues. Looked up from germline, CDR1 is SQVTM and CDR2 is ANQGSEA. CDR3 sequence (DNA): TGCAGCGTGGCCGGGACAGGGGGCTCTGGGGCCAACGTCCTGACTTTC. This translates into CSVAGTGGSGANVLTF.

The rearrangement links TRBV29-1 to TRBJ1-2; D may be TRBD1 (5 bases). Germline assignment: CDR1 SQVTM and CDR2 ANQGSEA. The CDR3 is made up of 16 amino acids. V was trimmed by 6 bases and J by 1 base, leaving 21 bases between them. The CDR3 bases are TGCAGCGTCACTCGGGGGGGGACCCAAGTTAACTATGGCTACACCTTC. Its protein product is CSVTRGGTQVNYGYTF.

The chain couples TRBV28 to TRBJ1-2; TRBD1 is a possible D gene (5 bases). CDR3 length equals 12 residues. Trimming removed 6 bases at V and 8 bases at J, with 13 bases between. Germline loops: CDR1 MDHEN, CDR2 SYDVKM. The CDR3 sequence: CASSFRGFGYTF. Here the CDR3 DNA reads TGTGCCAGCAGCTTTAGGGGATTCGGCTACACCTTC.

This clone was counted ten times or more. The J gene is TRBJ2-3, the V gene TRBV28; D perhaps matches TRBD1 (5 bases). CDR1 and CDR2 from the germline V gene are MDHEN and SYDVKM. The CDR3 contains 13 residues. V lost 6 bases and J lost 5, with 12 bases in between. CDR3 amino acids: CASREIQGDTQYF. For the CDR3, the DNA is TGTGCCAGCAGAGAGATCCAGGGAGATACGCAGTATTTT.

This chain connects TRBV9 to TRBJ1-3; no clear D gene. Germline-derived CDR1 and CDR2 are SGDLS and YYNGEE. This CDR3 contains 12 residues. The V gene lost 7 bases and the J gene lost 2 bases, with 7 bases spanning the gap. CDR3 protein: CASGQAGNTIYF. The CDR3 DNA is TGTGCCAGCGGCCAGGCTGGAAACACCATATATTTT.

V is TRBV30 and J is TRBJ2-2; D is possibly TRBD1 (5 bases). The CDR3 runs 15 residues. Trimming stripped 2 bases from V and 1 base from J, with 11 bases between. Germline V gives CDR1 GTSNPN, CDR2 SVGIG (reference sequence). DNA for the CDR3: TGTGCCTGGAGTCTTGCAGGGTTGAACACCGGGGAGCTGTTTTTT. Its protein is CAWSLAGLNTGELFF.

This clone was seen a few times. At one end, the junction sequence differs from germline, possibly due to a read error. J is TRBJ2-1 and V is TRBV28; D possibly corresponds to TRBD1 (5 bases). The CDR3 consists of 14 residues. CDR1 is MDHEN and CDR2 is SYDVKM in the germline V gene. The CDR3 is CASSLGSGYSEQFF. Here the CDR3 DNA reads TGTGCCAGCAGTTTAGGGTCAGGGTACAGTGAGCAGTTCTTC.